This paragraph reports one T cell receptor (beta chain). Its cognate antigen is unknown. Sequenced by immunoSEQ multiplex PCR; TCRdb stores in-frame clones only, minus some. Here the sample spans 150,000 to 200,000 clones, around 85% being singletons. This entry is derived from a study of cytomegalovirus exposure and HLA in healthy donors. Study-level results: TCR beta chains numbering more than 150 were designated cytomegalovirus-associated.

This CDR3 comprises 16 residues. Germline V CDR1 and CDR2: SGHKS, YYEKEE (reference sequence). V trimming: 4 bases; J trimming: 3 bases; junction bases outside the gene matches: 9. This sequence joins TRBV5-5 and TRBJ2-7; 11 nucleotides match TRBD1. The clonotype comes from a man younger than 35 in good health and CMV-seropositive. What was sequenced was PBMCs. This CDR3 reads CASSLAVGQGVYEQYF. The CDR3 region has the DNA TGTGCCAGCAGCCTCGCTGTGGGACAGGGGGTCTACGAGCAGTACTTC. Full variable domain (rest looked up from reference TRBV5-5 and TRBJ2-7): DAGVTQSPTHLIKTRGQQVTLRCSPISGHKSVSWYQQVLGQGPQFIFQYYEKEERGRGNFPDRFSARQFPNYSSELNVNALLLGDSALYLCASSLAVGQGVYEQYFGPGTRLTVT.